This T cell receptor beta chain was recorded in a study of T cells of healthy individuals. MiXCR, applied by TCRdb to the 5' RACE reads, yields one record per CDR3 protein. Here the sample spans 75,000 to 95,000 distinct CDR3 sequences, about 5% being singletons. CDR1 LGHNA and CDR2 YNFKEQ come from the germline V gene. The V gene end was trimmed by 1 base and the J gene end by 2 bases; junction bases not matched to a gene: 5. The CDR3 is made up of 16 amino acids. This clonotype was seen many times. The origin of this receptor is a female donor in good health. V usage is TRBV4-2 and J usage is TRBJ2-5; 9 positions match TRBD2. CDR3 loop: CASSQGLAGPQETQYF. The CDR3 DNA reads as TGTGCCAGCAGCCAAGGTCTAGCGGGGCCGCAAGAGACCCAGTACTTC.